Each of the 12 T cell receptor beta chains below was sequenced from the same sample in a study of blood T cell repertoires in COVID-19. Method: immunoSEQ multiplex PCR; TCRdb's copy keeps in-frame clones and lacks some. Of approximately 440,000 clones detected, less than 95% appear once; the ten largest clones hold about 0.57%. Specimen: PBMCs or T cells enriched from blood (not recorded which). The receptors originated from a man younger than 35 who had recovered from COVID-19.

This sequence joins TRBV12-5 and TRBJ1-1, with D perhaps matching TRBD1 (5 bases). Germline CDR1 reads LGHNT; CDR2 reads FRNRAP. Between the trimmed V and J ends, which lost 7 bases and 7 bases, there was a span of 13 bases. The CDR3 covers 12 residues. CDR3 sequence reads: CASAAGGLEAFF. The CDR3 nucleotides read TGTGCTAGTGCCGCCGGGGGACTTGAAGCTTTCTTT.

DNA of the CDR3: TGCGCCAGCAGCCAAGGGGACAGGGACAATCAGCCCCAGCATTTT. It translates to CASSQGDRDNQPQHF. This chain connects TRBV4-1 to TRBJ1-5; 9 bases align to TRBD1. This CDR3 region has 15 residues. Germline CDR1 and CDR2: MGHRA and YSYEKL. V shed 1 base, J shed 3 bases, and the junction held 1 base outside the gene matches.

As DNA, the CDR3 is TGTGCCAGCAGTCCCGCGGTGCGACAGGGAAACGGGGAGCTGTTTTTT. Its protein product is CASSPAVRQGNGELFF. V and J are TRBV28 and TRBJ2-2, with TRBD1 matching 7 bases. V shed 5 bases and J 7 bases; nucleotides not matched to a gene: 13. Germline loops: CDR1 MDHEN, CDR2 SYDVKM. The CDR3 spans 16 residues. The variable domain in full, with the rest retrieved from reference TRBV28 and TRBJ2-2, is DVKVTQSSRYLVKRTGEKVFLECVQDMDHENMFWYRQDPGLGLRLIYFSYDVKMKEKGDIPEGYSVSREKKERFSLILESASTNQTSMYLCASSPAVRQGNGELFFGEGSRLTVL.

The gene calls are TRBV19 and TRBJ2-6; a possible D gene is TRBD2 (6 bases). The CDR3 is made up of 15 amino acids. V lost 3 bases and J lost 2, with 8 bases in between. Germline values: CDR1 LNHDA, CDR2 SQIVND (reference sequence). The CDR3 DNA is TGTGCCAGTAGTATTACTAGCACTGGGGCCAACGTCCTGACTTTC. Amino acids: CASSITSTGANVLTF.

This clone has a single count. The rearrangement uses TRBV19 and TRBJ2-1; D uncertain. Trimming shortened V by 6 bases and J by 8 bases, and 11 bases separated the two germline ends. Germline V CDR1 and CDR2: LNHDA, SQIVND (reference sequence). This CDR3 has 12 residues. DNA of the CDR3: TGTGCCAGTAGACTACCCCCGGATGAGCAGTTCTTC. Translated, it gives CASRLPPDEQFF.

The J gene is TRBJ2-3, the V gene TRBV5-1, with 8 positions matching TRBD2. Germline V gives CDR1 SGHRS, CDR2 YFSETQ. The CDR3 is 16 residues long. V lost 0 bases to trimming and J lost 2 bases; unmatched junction nucleotides: 5. CDR3 residues: CASSLAPAGDTDTQYF. In DNA, the CDR3 is TGCGCCAGCAGCTTGGCCCCAGCGGGGGACACAGATACGCAGTATTTT.

The V gene is TRBV5-1, the J gene TRBJ1-2, with 7 nucleotides matching TRBD1. The CDR3 loop spans 14 amino acids. Germline CDR1 SGHRS, CDR2 YFSETQ. Trimming took 4 bases from V and 0 from J; bases not matched to a gene: 3. The CDR3 is CASSRDSTNYGYTF. For the CDR3, the DNA is TGCGCCAGCAGCCGGGACAGCACTAACTATGGCTACACCTTC.

CDR3 amino acids: CASSQSGGVNTGELFF. For the CDR3, the DNA is TGTGCCAGCAGTCAAAGCGGGGGGGTAAACACCGGGGAGCTGTTTTTT. The chain links TRBV7-8 to TRBJ2-2, with 10 bases matching TRBD2. CDR3 size: 16 residues. Germline V gives CDR1 SGHVS, CDR2 FQNEAQ. The J segment lost 2 bases and the V segment lost 6 bases, leaving 6 bases of the junction unmatched.

This clone was picked up a small number of times. The chain links TRBV5-5 to TRBJ2-2; 11 positions match TRBD1. Looked up from germline, CDR1 is SGHKS and CDR2 is YYEKEE (reference sequence). J gave up 4 bases and V 5 bases, and 4 bases lay outside the gene matches. The CDR3 length is 15 residues. The CDR3 spells CASRSGTGGTGELFF. CDR3 DNA sequence: TGTGCCAGCAGGTCCGGGACAGGGGGCACCGGGGAGCTGTTTTTT.

This clone appeared a single time. The chain joins TRBV28 to TRBJ1-3; possible D gene TRBD1, 5 bases. Germline V gene data show CDR1 as MDHEN and CDR2 as SYDVKM. The V end lost 3 bases, the J end lost 2 bases, and 8 bases lay between the germline ends. This CDR3 spans 14 amino acids. The chain's CDR3 is CASSFGGTGNTIYF. For the CDR3, the DNA is TGTGCCAGCAGTTTCGGGGGAACTGGAAACACCATATATTTT.

This rearrangement joins TRBV18 to TRBJ2-4; 8 bases are a match to TRBD1. Losses at the gene ends were 3 bases for V and 0 bases for J; bases not matched to a gene: 10. The germline V gene encodes CDR1 KGHSH and CDR2 LQKENI. This CDR3 contains 18 residues. CDR3 in amino acids: CASSPQNGQGLAKNIQYF. The CDR3 nucleotides are TGTGCCAGCTCACCGCAAAACGGACAGGGACTAGCCAAAAACATTCAGTACTTC.

The CDR3 DNA reads as TGTGCCAGCCAGCCCGACAGGACAACCTACGAGCAGTACTTC. Translation gives CASQPDRTTYEQYF. The V call is TRBV2, the J call TRBJ2-7; a possible D gene is TRBD1 (6 bases). Germline V gene lookup returns CDR1 SNHLY and CDR2 FYNNEI. CDR3 length: 14 amino acids. The V end was cut by 8 bases, the J end by 2 bases, with 16 bases between.